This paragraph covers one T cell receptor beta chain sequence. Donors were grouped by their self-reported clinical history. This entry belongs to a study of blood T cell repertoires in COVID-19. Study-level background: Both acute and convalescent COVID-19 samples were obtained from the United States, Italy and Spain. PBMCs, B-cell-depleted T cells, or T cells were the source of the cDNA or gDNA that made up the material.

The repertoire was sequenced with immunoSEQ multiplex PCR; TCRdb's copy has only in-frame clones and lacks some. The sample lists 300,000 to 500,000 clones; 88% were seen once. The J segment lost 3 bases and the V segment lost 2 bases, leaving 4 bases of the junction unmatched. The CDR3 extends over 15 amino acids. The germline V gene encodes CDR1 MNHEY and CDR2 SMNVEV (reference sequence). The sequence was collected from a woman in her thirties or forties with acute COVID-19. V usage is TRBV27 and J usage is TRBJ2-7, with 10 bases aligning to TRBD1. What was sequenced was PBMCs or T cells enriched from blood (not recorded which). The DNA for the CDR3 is TGTGCCAGCAGTTTAGTAAGGACAGGGGGCTACGAGCAGTACTTC. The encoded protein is CASSLVRTGGYEQYF.